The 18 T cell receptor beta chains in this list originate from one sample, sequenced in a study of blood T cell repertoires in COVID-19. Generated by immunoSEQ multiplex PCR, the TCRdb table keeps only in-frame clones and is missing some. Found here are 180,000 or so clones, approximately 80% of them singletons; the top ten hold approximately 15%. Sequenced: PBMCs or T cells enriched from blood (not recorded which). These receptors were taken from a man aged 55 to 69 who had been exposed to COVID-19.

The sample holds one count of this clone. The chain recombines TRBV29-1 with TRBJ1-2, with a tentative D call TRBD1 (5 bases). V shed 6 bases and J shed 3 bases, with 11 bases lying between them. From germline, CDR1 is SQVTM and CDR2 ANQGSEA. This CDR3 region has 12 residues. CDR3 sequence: CSVDQGDYGYTF. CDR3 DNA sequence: TGCAGCGTGGACCAAGGGGACTATGGCTACACCTTC.

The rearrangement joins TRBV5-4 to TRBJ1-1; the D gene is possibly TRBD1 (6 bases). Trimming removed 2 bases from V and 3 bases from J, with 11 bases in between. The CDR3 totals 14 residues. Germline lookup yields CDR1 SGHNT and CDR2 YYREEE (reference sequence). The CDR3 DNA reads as TGTGCCAGCAGCTTAGGGGGGGTTGACACTGAAGCTTTCTTT. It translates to CASSLGGVDTEAFF.

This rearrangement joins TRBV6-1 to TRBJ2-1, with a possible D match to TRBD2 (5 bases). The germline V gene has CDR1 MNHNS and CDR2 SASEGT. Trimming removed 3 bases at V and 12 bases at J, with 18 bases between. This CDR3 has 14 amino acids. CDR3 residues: CASSDRGAPAWQFF. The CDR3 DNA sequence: TGTGCCAGCAGTGACCGGGGTGCCCCCGCTTGGCAGTTCTTC.

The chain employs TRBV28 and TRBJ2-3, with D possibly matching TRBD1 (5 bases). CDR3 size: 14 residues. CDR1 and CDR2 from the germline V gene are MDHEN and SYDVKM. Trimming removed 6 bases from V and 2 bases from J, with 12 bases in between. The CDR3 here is CASSQGVTTDTQYF. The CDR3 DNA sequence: TGTGCCAGCAGCCAAGGGGTTACCACAGATACGCAGTATTTT.

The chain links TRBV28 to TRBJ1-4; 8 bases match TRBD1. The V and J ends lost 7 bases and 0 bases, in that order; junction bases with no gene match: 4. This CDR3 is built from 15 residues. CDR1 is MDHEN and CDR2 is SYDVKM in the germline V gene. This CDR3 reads CASTVQGATNEKLFF. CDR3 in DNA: TGTGCCAGCACCGTACAGGGGGCAACTAATGAAAAACTGTTTTTT.

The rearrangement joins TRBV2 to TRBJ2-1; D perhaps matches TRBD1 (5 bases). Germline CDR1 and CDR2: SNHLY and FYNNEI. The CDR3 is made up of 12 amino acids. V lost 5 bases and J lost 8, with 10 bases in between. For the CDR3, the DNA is TGTGCCAGCAGTCCGACAGATTATGAGCAGTTCTTC. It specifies CASSPTDYEQFF. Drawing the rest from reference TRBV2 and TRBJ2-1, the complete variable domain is EPEVTQTPSHQVTQMGQEVILRCVPISNHLYFYWYRQILGQKVEFLVSFYNNEISEKSEIFDDQFSVERPDGSNFTLKIRSTKLEDSAMYFCASSPTDYEQFFGPGTRLTVL.

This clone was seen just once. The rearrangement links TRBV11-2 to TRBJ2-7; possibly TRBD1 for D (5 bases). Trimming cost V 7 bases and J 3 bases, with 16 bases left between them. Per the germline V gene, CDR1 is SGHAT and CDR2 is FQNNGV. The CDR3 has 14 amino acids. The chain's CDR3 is CASNPQGLGYEQYF. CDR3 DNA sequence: TGTGCCAGCAACCCCCAGGGTCTTGGCTACGAGCAGTACTTC. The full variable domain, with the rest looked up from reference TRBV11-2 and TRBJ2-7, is EAGVAQSPRYKIIEKRQSVAFWCNPISGHATLYWYQQILGQGPKLLIQFQNNGVVDDSQLPKDRFSAERLKGVDSTLKIQPAKLEDSAVYLCASNPQGLGYEQYFGPGTRLTVT.

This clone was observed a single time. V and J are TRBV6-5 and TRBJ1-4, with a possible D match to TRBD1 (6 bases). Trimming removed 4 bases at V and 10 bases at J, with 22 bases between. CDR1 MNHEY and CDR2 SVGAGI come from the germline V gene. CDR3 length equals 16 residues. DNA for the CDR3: TGTGCCAGCAGTTTACAGGGCAGCTATCCAAGGAGAAAACTGTTTTTT. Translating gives CASSLQGSYPRRKLFF.

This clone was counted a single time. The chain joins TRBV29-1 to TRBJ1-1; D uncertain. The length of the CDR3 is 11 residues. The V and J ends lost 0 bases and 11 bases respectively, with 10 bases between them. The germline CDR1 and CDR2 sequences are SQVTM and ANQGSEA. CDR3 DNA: TGCAGCGTTGAAGAACCGGGGAGCGCTTTCTTT. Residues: CSVEEPGSAFF.

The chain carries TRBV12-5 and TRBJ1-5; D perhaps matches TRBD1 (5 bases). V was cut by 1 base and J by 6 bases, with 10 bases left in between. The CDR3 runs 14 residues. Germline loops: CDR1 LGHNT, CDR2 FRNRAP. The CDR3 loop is CASGLGEGCQPQHF. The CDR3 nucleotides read TGTGCTAGTGGTTTGGGGGAGGGGTGTCAGCCCCAGCATTTT.

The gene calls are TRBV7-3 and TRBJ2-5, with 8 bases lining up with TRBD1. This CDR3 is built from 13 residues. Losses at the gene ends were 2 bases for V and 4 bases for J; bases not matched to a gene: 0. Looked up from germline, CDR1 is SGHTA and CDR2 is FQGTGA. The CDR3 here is CASSLQGAETQYF. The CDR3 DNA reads TGTGCCAGCAGCTTACAGGGGGCAGAGACCCAGTACTTC.

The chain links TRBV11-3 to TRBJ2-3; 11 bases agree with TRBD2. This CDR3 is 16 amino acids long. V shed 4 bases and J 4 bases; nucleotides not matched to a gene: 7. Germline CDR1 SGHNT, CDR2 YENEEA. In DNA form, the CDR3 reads TGTGCCAGCAGCTATACTAGCGGGAGTATCGCAGATACGCAGTATTTT. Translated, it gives CASSYTSGSIADTQYF.

The CDR3 sequence: CASSLTEAFF. The DNA for the CDR3 is TGTGCCAGCAGTCTCACTGAAGCTTTCTTT. The rearrangement uses TRBV28 and TRBJ1-1, with D uncertain. V lost 5 bases and J 4 bases, leaving 2 bases between the germline ends. Per the germline V gene, CDR1 is MDHEN and CDR2 is SYDVKM. The CDR3 length is 10 residues.

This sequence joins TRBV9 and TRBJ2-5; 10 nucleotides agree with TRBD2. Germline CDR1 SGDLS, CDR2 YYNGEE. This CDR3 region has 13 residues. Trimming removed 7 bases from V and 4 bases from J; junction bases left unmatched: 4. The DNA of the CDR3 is TGTGCCAGCTCTAGCGGGAGATTAGAGACCCAGTACTTC. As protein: CASSSGRLETQYF. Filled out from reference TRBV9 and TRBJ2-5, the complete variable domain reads DSGVTQTPKHLITATGQRVTLRCSPRSGDLSVYWYQQSLDQGLQFLIQYYNGEERAKGNILERFSAQQFPDLHSELNLSSLELGDSALYFCASSSGRLETQYFGPGTRLLVL.

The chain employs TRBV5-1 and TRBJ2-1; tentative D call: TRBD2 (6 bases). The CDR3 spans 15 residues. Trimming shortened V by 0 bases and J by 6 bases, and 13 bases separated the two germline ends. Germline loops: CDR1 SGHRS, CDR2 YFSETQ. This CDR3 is CASSLGTRGINEQFF. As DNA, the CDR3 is TGCGCCAGCAGCTTGGGGACCCGGGGGATCAATGAGCAGTTCTTC.

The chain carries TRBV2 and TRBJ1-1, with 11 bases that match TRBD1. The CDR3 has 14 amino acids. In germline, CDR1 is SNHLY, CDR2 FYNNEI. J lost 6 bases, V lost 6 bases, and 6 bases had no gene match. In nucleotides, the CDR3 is TGTGCCAGCAGGCTCGGACAGGGGGCTCCTGAAGCTTTCTTT. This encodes CASRLGQGAPEAFF. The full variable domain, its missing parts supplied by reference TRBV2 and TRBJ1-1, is EPEVTQTPSHQVTQMGQEVILRCVPISNHLYFYWYRQILGQKVEFLVSFYNNEISEKSEIFDDQFSVERPDGSNFTLKIRSTKLEDSAMYFCASRLGQGAPEAFFGQGTRLTVV.

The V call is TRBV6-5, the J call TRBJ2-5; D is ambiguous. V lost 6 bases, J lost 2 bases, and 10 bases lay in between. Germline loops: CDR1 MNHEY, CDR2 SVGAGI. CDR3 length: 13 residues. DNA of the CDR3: TGTGCCAGCAGCCTGACACCTCAAGAGACCCAGTACTTC. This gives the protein CASSLTPQETQYF.

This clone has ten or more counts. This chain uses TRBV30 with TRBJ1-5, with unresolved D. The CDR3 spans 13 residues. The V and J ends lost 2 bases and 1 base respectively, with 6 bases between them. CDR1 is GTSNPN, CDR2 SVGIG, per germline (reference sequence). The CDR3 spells CAWSSGSNQPQHF. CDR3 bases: TGTGCCTGGAGTTCCGGGAGCAATCAGCCCCAGCATTTT.